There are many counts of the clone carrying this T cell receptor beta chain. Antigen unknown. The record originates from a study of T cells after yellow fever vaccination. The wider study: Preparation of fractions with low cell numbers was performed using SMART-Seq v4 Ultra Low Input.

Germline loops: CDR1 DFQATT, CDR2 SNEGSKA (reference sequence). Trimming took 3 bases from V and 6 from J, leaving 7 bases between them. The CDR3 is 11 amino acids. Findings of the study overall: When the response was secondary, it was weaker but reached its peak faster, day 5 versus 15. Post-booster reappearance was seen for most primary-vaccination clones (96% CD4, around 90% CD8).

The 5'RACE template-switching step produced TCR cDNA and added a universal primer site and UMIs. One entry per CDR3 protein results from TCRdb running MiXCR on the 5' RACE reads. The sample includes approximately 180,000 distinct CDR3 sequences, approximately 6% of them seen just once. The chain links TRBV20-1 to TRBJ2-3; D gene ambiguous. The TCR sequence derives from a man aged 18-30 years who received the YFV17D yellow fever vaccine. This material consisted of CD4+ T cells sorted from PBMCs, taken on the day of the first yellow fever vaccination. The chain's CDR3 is CSASNSDTQYF. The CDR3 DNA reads TGCAGTGCTAGTAATTCCGATACGCAGTATTTT.